The sequence of this T cell receptor (beta chain) was determined in a study of blood T cell repertoires in COVID-19. Germline V gives CDR1 MNHEY, CDR2 SMNVEV (reference sequence). The CDR3 contains 14 residues. V lost 6 bases and J 2 bases, leaving 11 bases between the germline ends. Some clones are missing from TCRdb's copy, which holds only in-frame ones; the method was immunoSEQ multiplex PCR. The table lists approximately 490,000 clones, 70% to 90% of them singletons, with roughly 8.5% in the top ten. Participants reported their clinical history, and cohort assignment relied on those reports. The J gene is TRBJ2-1, the V gene TRBV27; D perhaps matches TRBD2 (6 bases). This TCR was sampled from a woman in her fifties or sixties who had recovered from COVID-19. Sequenced input: PBMCs or T cells enriched from blood (not recorded which). The CDR3 DNA sequence: TGTGCCAGCAGCCTTAGCGGACCCTACAATGAGCAGTTCTTC. As protein: CASSLSGPYNEQFF.